The 31 T cell receptor beta chains in this list originate from one sample, sequenced in a study of regulatory T cells in long-lasting Graves disease. Investigators prepared the TCR beta libraries by applying iRepertoire HTBI primers and Arm-PCR of CDR3 regions. TCRdb recomputed calls from the multiplex PCR reads with MiXCR, one row per CDR3 protein. The table shows around 450,000 distinct CDR3 sequences, with 20% to 25% occurring only once. Described time point: persistent/refractory GD, antithyroid drugs over 5 years with positive TRAb. Making the TCR library involved RNA that had been extracted from PBMCs. The material sequenced was peripheral blood mononuclear cells (PBMCs), taken when the disease was refractory, from a patient treated with antithyroid drugs. These receptors were taken from a female donor with Graves disease.

This rearrangement joins TRBV9 to TRBJ1-2; possibly TRBD1 for D (5 bases). The CDR3 has 14 amino acids. CDR1 is SGDLS, CDR2 YYNGEE, per germline. V lost 0 bases and J lost 1, with 7 bases in between. The CDR3, as DNA: TGTGCCAGCAGCGTAGGGGGGGATAACTATGGCTACACCTTC. Protein product: CASSVGGDNYGYTF.

The chain uses TRBV6-2 or TRBV6-3 and TRBJ2-5, with D uncertain. Germline V lookup: CDR1 MNHEY, CDR2 SVGEGT. Trimming took 1 base from V and 6 from J, leaving 12 bases between them. This CDR3 contains 14 residues. The CDR3 sequence: CASSYLREGKTQYF. The CDR3 DNA follows: TGTGCCAGCAGTTACTTAAGGGAAGGGAAGACCCAGTACTTC.

This clonotype has a count of ten or more. The chain recombines TRBV15 with TRBJ1-1; no definite D call. Trimming pared 0 bases from V and 0 bases from J, leaving 8 bases between. CDR1 is LNHNV and CDR2 is YYDKDF in the germline V gene (reference sequence). The CDR3 loop spans 15 amino acids. The CDR3 region has the DNA TGTGCCACCAGCAGAGAATACGGGATGAACACTGAAGCTTTCTTT. Translating gives CATSREYGMNTEAFF.

Comments on this clonotype: One base away lies a much larger clone, so this may be a sequencing read error. This chain joins TRBV7-2 and TRBJ2-2; TRBD1 agrees at 9 bases. After removal of 1 base from V and 1 base from J, the junction contained 1 base not matched to a gene. CDR3 length: 16 residues. Germline values: CDR1 SGHTA, CDR2 FQGNSA. The DNA for the CDR3 is TGTGCCAGCAGCTTAGAGGGACAGGGGAACACCGGGGAGCTGTTTTTT. Translating gives CASSLEGQGNTGELFF. Full variable domain (missing parts from reference TRBV7-2 and TRBJ2-2): GAGVSQSPSNKVTEKGKDVELRCDPISGHTALYWYRQSLGQGLEFLIYFQGNSAPDKSGLPSDRFSAERTGGSVSTLTIQRTQQEDSAVYLCASSLEGQGNTGELFFGEGSRLTVL.

This chain uses TRBV12-3 or TRBV12-4 with TRBJ1-5; no firm D call. The CDR3 is 13 amino acids. The V end was cut by 5 bases, the J end by 3 bases, with 8 bases between. CDR3 nucleotide sequence: TGTGCCAGCAGTATTATACACAATCAGCCCCAGCATTTT. Translation: CASSIIHNQPQHF.

A note on this clonotype: Compared with germline, one end of the junction differs, possibly owing to a read error. The gene calls are TRBV13 and TRBJ1-1; D gene ambiguous. Germline V gives CDR1 PRHDT, CDR2 FYEKMQ (reference sequence). CDR3 length equals 13 residues. CDR3 sequence: CASRISGNPEAFF. CDR3 DNA: TGTGCCAGCAGAATTTCCGGGAACCCTGAAGCTTTCTTT.

V and J are TRBV6-8 and TRBJ1-2; D gene ambiguous. Germline V gene data show CDR1 as MNHGY and CDR2 as SAAAGT. Trimming removed 8 bases at V and 8 bases at J, with 15 bases between. The CDR3 runs to 12 residues. CDR3 protein: CASSKLDGGYTF. For the CDR3, the DNA is TGTGCCAGCTCAAAACTGGATGGCGGCTACACCTTC.

The J gene is TRBJ1-1, the V gene TRBV7-9; the match to TRBD1 covers 7 bases. Germline CDR1 is SEHNR and CDR2 is FQNEAQ (reference sequence). With V trimmed by 4 bases and J by 5 bases, 4 bases remained unmatched. This CDR3 has 13 residues. As DNA, the CDR3 is TGTGCCAGCAGCTCCGACAGGGAAACTGAAGCTTTCTTT. This sequence encodes CASSSDRETEAFF. Looking up the rest from reference TRBV7-9 and TRBJ1-1 gives the full variable domain: DTGVSQNPRHKITKRGQNVTFRCDPISEHNRLYWYRQTLGQGPEFLTYFQNEAQLEKSRLLSDRFSAERPKGSFSTLEIQRTEQGDSAMYLCASSSDRETEAFFGQGTRLTVV.

The rearrangement links TRBV6-5 to TRBJ2-1, with 8 bases fitting TRBD1. Germline V gives CDR1 MNHEY, CDR2 SVGAGI. With 4 bases clipped from V and 4 bases from J, the junction kept 15 bases outside the gene matches. CDR3 length: 18 amino acids. DNA of the CDR3: TGTGCCAGCAGTTCCGATATGACAGGGGATTCGTCGTACAATGAGCAGTTCTTC. It yields the protein CASSSDMTGDSSYNEQFF.

In this sample, this clonotype turned up many times. This chain links TRBV6-2 or TRBV6-3 with TRBJ2-7; D possibly matches TRBD1 or TRBD2 (5 bases each). Germline V gene data show CDR1 as MNHEY and CDR2 as SVGEGT. The V and J ends lost 6 bases and 2 bases respectively, with 14 bases between them. CDR3 length: 14 amino acids. The CDR3 DNA is TGTGCCAGCAGCTACGGGGACCTTACCTACGAGCAGTACTTC. It yields the protein CASSYGDLTYEQYF.

This clonotype appeared many times. The chain joins TRBV28 to TRBJ1-2; tentatively, D is TRBD1 (6 bases). Between the trimmed V and J ends, which lost 6 bases and 3 bases, there was a span of 23 bases. Looked up from germline, CDR1 is MDHEN and CDR2 is SYDVKM. CDR3 size: 17 residues. CDR3 DNA: TGTGCCAGCAGCCCCTTCCTGGGGGGCTTGGGGGACTATGGCTACACCTTC. This gives the protein CASSPFLGGLGDYGYTF.

In its sample, this clonotype was seen a few times. The chain recombines TRBV19 with TRBJ1-6; tentative D call: TRBD1 (5 bases). The CDR3 has 12 residues. Trimming shortened V by 6 bases and J by 8 bases, and 8 bases separated the two germline ends. Germline lookup yields CDR1 LNHDA and CDR2 SQIVND (reference sequence). The CDR3 nucleotides are TGTGCCAGTAGATTGGGGGATTCACCCCTCCACTTT. Residues: CASRLGDSPLHF.

This clonotype appeared a few times. The gene calls are TRBV19 and TRBJ1-5, with D possibly matching TRBD1 (5 bases). Trimming took 6 bases from V and 3 from J, leaving 12 bases between them. The V gene's germline CDR1 is LNHDA and CDR2 SQIVND (reference sequence). This CDR3 comprises 14 residues. CDR3 nucleotide sequence: TGTGCCAGTAGGGGAGGGGACCCCAATCAGCCCCAGCATTTT. It is translated as CASRGGDPNQPQHF.

Ten or more counts support this clonotype. The rearrangement joins TRBV24-1 to TRBJ2-5, with D possibly TRBD1 on 7 matching bases. The CDR3 length is 15 residues. The V and J ends lost 5 bases and 5 bases respectively, with 17 bases between them. CDR1 is KGHDR, CDR2 SFDVKD, per germline. The CDR3 loop is CATSAGLPRGETQYF. Here the CDR3 DNA reads TGTGCCACCAGTGCTGGACTACCCAGGGGGGAGACCCAGTACTTC.

This clonotype was detected ten times or more. The V and J genes are TRBV20-1 and TRBJ2-7; 12 bases agree with TRBD1. V shed 4 bases and J 6 bases; nucleotides not matched to a gene: 10. The CDR3 is made up of 15 amino acids. Germline V gives CDR1 DFQATT, CDR2 SNEGSKA (reference sequence). CDR3 amino acids: CSAKAGDRGLFEQYF. For the CDR3, the DNA is TGCAGTGCTAAGGCAGGGGACAGGGGGCTATTCGAGCAGTACTTC.

This sequence joins TRBV30 and TRBJ1-2; no clear D. The CDR3 is 13 residues long. Germline V gene sequence: CDR1 GTSNPN, CDR2 SVGIG (reference sequence). V gave up 0 bases and J gave up 4 bases, with 9 bases separating them. CDR3 DNA: TGTGCCTGGAGTGTTGGCAGTGGCTATGGCTACACCTTC. This gives the protein CAWSVGSGYGYTF.

At least ten counts were recorded for this clonotype. V gene TRBV24-1 combines with J gene TRBJ2-5, with a tentative D call TRBD2 (7 bases). V lost 2 bases and J 4 bases, leaving 13 bases between the germline ends. CDR1 is KGHDR, CDR2 SFDVKD, per germline. The CDR3 totals 15 residues. The CDR3 coding sequence is TGTGCCACCAGTGATTCTCGGGGAGGGGGAGAGACCCAGTACTTC. Translated, it gives CATSDSRGGGETQYF.

This clonotype was seen many times. V is TRBV13 and J is TRBJ1-5, with D possibly TRBD1 on 6 matching bases. The length of the CDR3 is 15 residues. Trimming pared 2 bases from V and 6 bases from J, leaving 14 bases between. From germline, CDR1 is PRHDT and CDR2 FYEKMQ (reference sequence). CDR3 region: CASSLLGAQAQPQHF. The CDR3 DNA is TGTGCCAGCAGCTTACTGGGGGCCCAGGCTCAGCCCCAGCATTTT.

This clonotype was detected many times. V gene TRBV15 combines with J gene TRBJ2-4, with D unresolved. There are 16 residues in the CDR3. In germline, CDR1 is LNHNV, CDR2 YYDKDF (reference sequence). V was pared by 1 base and J by 0 bases, with 10 bases between. The CDR3 nucleotides are TGTGCCACCAGCAGAGCCTCCGGGTTAGCCAAAAACATTCAGTACTTC. It translates to CATSRASGLAKNIQYF.

The sample holds many counts of this clonotype. The gene calls are TRBV7-9 and TRBJ2-7; 7 nucleotides match TRBD1. The CDR3 sequence is 15 residues long. V lost 5 bases, J lost 2 bases, and 9 bases stayed unmatched. The germline V gene encodes CDR1 SEHNR and CDR2 FQNEAQ (reference sequence). CDR3 nucleotide sequence: TGTGCCAGCAGCCCTCAGACAGGGTCCCCCTACGAGCAGTACTTC. Its protein product is CASSPQTGSPYEQYF.

This clonotype was observed a handful of times. The V and J genes are TRBV5-1 and TRBJ1-1; D is perhaps TRBD1 (5 bases). Trimming shortened V by 0 bases and J by 7 bases, and 13 bases separated the two germline ends. The CDR3 sequence is 14 residues long. CDR1 and CDR2 from the germline V gene are SGHRS and YFSETQ. For the CDR3, the DNA is TGCGCCAGCAGCTTGGCTCCGGGGGTATTTGAAGCTTTCTTT. It yields the protein CASSLAPGVFEAFF.

The table lists this clonotype with a few counts. The final CDR3 position lacks the conserved phenylalanine or tryptophan, pointing to a likely read error. The rearrangement joins TRBV5-1 to TRBJ1-2, with 7 nucleotides matching TRBD1. This CDR3 is 13 amino acids long. Germline CDR1 and CDR2: SGHRS and YFSETQ. The V and J ends lost 4 bases and 6 bases, in that order; junction bases with no gene match: 6. DNA for the CDR3: TGCGCCAGCAGCAGGACAGGAGGGGATGGCTACACCTCC. Its translation is CASSRTGGDGYTS.

V is TRBV15 and J is TRBJ1-2; 7 bases align to TRBD1. The V gene end was trimmed by 6 bases and the J gene end by 0 bases; junction bases not matched to a gene: 10. CDR3 length: 16 residues. Germline V gene data show CDR1 as LNHNV and CDR2 as YYDKDF (reference sequence). The CDR3, as DNA: TGTGCCACCAGTAGAAGTCTTGGACAGGCTAACTATGGCTACACCTTC. Translation: CATSRSLGQANYGYTF. The complete variable domain, with remaining parts taken from reference TRBV15 and TRBJ1-2, reads DAMVIQNPRYQVTQFGKPVTLSCSQTLNHNVMYWYQQKSSQAPKLLFHYYDKDFNNEADTPDNFQSRRPNTSFCFLDIRSPGLGDTAMYLCATSRSLGQANYGYTFGSGTRLTVV.

This clonotype was observed a few times. CDR3 coding DNA: TGTGCCACCAGTGACCCCCGGACAGGGAACGGAGAGAATCAGCCCCAGCATTTT. This codes for CATSDPRTGNGENQPQHF. The rearrangement uses TRBV24-1 and TRBJ1-5; 8 nucleotides match TRBD1. Trimming took 4 bases from V and 4 from J; bases not matched to a gene: 14. CDR3 size: 18 residues. CDR1 KGHDR and CDR2 SFDVKD come from the germline V gene.

The CDR3 sequence is CASSYTGTESTDTQYF. The CDR3 DNA is TGTGCCAGCAGCTATACCGGGACAGAGAGCACAGATACGCAGTATTTT. This chain connects TRBV7-9 to TRBJ2-3; 7 bases are shared with TRBD1. This CDR3 has 16 amino acids. Germline V gene data show CDR1 as SEHNR and CDR2 as FQNEAQ (reference sequence). V lost 4 bases, J lost 0 bases, and 7 bases stayed unmatched.

V is TRBV19 and J is TRBJ2-2, with 7 bases identical to TRBD1. The CDR3 covers 15 residues. Germline V gene lookup returns CDR1 LNHDA and CDR2 SQIVND (reference sequence). V trimming: 2 bases; J trimming: 4 bases; junction bases outside the gene matches: 4. The CDR3 nucleotides are TGTGCCAGTAGTATACGACGGACAGGCACCGGGGAGCTGTTTTTT. This sequence encodes CASSIRRTGTGELFF.

The V gene is TRBV19, the J gene TRBJ1-5, with 8 bases identical to TRBD1. This CDR3 is built from 16 residues. The germline V gene has CDR1 LNHDA and CDR2 SQIVND (reference sequence). Trimming removed 8 bases from V and 0 bases from J; junction bases left unmatched: 9. The CDR3 reads CASEDRVGHSNQPQHF. The CDR3 nucleotides read TGTGCCAGTGAGGACAGGGTGGGGCATAGCAATCAGCCCCAGCATTTT.

This clonotype was counted many times. The V call is TRBV6-2 or TRBV6-3, the J call TRBJ1-2; D ambiguous. The CDR3 sequence is 13 residues long. Germline-derived CDR1 and CDR2 are MNHEY and SVGEGT. The V end lost 2 bases, the J end lost 6 bases, and 10 bases lay between the germline ends. CDR3 loop: CASSYRTANGYTF. Here the CDR3 DNA reads TGTGCCAGCAGTTACCGAACGGCGAATGGCTACACCTTC.

The rearrangement joins TRBV7-6 to TRBJ2-7; either TRBD1 or TRBD2 may fit D (5 bases each). CDR3 size: 16 residues. V was shortened by 1 base and J by 4 bases, with 17 bases between the two germline ends. Per the germline V gene, CDR1 is SGHVS and CDR2 is FNYEAQ. Here the CDR3 reads CASSLGAPRGRYEQYF. The CDR3 DNA is TGTGCCAGCAGCTTAGGAGCCCCGAGGGGTAGATACGAGCAGTACTTC.

This clonotype came up once. A read error may explain this, as a much larger clone is one base away. The CDR3 ends on some other residue instead of the conserved phenylalanine or tryptophan, so this is likely a read error. The rearrangement joins TRBV11-2 to TRBJ1-5, with 8 bases that match TRBD1. The CDR3 is 15 residues long. J gave up 2 bases and V 5 bases, and 5 bases lay outside the gene matches. Per the germline V gene, CDR1 is SGHAT and CDR2 is FQNNGV. DNA of the CDR3: TGTGCCAGCAGCACGACAGGGGACGGCAATCAGCCCCAGCATTCT. It encodes CASSTTGDGNQPQHS.

Concerning this clonotype itself: This may be a read error, as it is one base from a much larger clone. The chain links TRBV6-1 to TRBJ2-7, with 7 nucleotides matching TRBD2. V gave up 3 bases and J gave up 4 bases; unmatched junction bases: 6. From germline, CDR1 is MNHNS and CDR2 SASEGT. The CDR3 extends over 14 amino acids. For the CDR3, the DNA is TGTGCCAGCAGTGACCCGGCGGGAGCTTACGAGCAGTACTTC. Translation: CASSDPAGAYEQYF.